This entry lists 30 T cell receptor beta chains sequenced from one sample in a study of T cell changes during pregnancy in multiple sclerosis. Assay used: immunoSEQ multiplex PCR; TCRdb lists only in-frame clones, some missing. The table includes some 60,000 clones, approximately 90% detected once. This sample comprised peripheral blood, obtained in the second trimester of pregnancy. Every receptor here comes from a female donor in good health, enrolled as a control in a pregnancy study.

This rearrangement joins TRBV5-6 to TRBJ2-5, with TRBD1 identical over 8 bases. The J call may be faulty, since TRBJ2-7 better matches the DNA end. The length of the CDR3 is 13 residues. In germline, CDR1 is SGHDT, CDR2 YYEEEE. CDR3 region: CASSRQGTYEQYF. In DNA form, the CDR3 reads TGTGCCAGCAGCAGACAGGGGACCTACGAGCAGTACTTC.

This chain connects TRBV11-2 to TRBJ2-5; TRBD2 aligns across 8 bases. The length of the CDR3 is 15 residues. The junction had 4 bases not matched to a gene; V was cut back by 1 base and J by 3 bases. The germline gives CDR1 SGHAT, CDR2 FQNNGV. The CDR3 here is CASSLGAGAKETQYF. For the CDR3, the DNA is TGTGCCAGCAGCTTAGGAGCGGGGGCAAAAGAGACCCAGTACTTC.

This clone was detected only a few times. The J gene is TRBJ1-5, the V gene TRBV18; 8 nucleotides align to TRBD1. Germline V CDR1 and CDR2: KGHSH, LQKENI. Trimming took 4 bases from V and 5 from J; bases not matched to a gene: 4. The CDR3 sequence is 14 residues long. In nucleotides, the CDR3 is TGTGCCAGCTCACTAGGACAGGGTGATCAGCCCCAGCATTTT. Translated: CASSLGQGDQPQHF.

The rearrangement uses TRBV27 and TRBJ2-7; 7 bases match TRBD2. The CDR3 is made up of 15 amino acids. Germline V gene data show CDR1 as MNHEY and CDR2 as SMNVEV (reference sequence). The ends lost 7 bases at V and 0 bases at J; junction bases unmatched: 9. CDR3 sequence (DNA): TGTGCCAGCATCCAATCTAGCGGAGGCTCCTACGAGCAGTACTTC. As protein: CASIQSSGGSYEQYF.

The V and J genes are TRBV6-1 and TRBJ1-1, with no clear D. The ends were cut back, 7 bases at V and 5 bases at J, with 8 bases in the middle. The V gene's germline CDR1 is MNHNS and CDR2 SASEGT. The length of the CDR3 is 11 residues. This CDR3 reads CASIQRTEAFF. The CDR3 bases are TGTGCCAGCATCCAGAGGACTGAAGCTTTCTTT.

The chain employs TRBV11-2 and TRBJ2-6; unclear D gene. Germline V gives CDR1 SGHAT, CDR2 FQNNGV. V was shortened by 3 bases and J by 4 bases, with 4 bases between the two germline ends. The length of the CDR3 is 13 residues. The CDR3 loop is CASSFQGANVLTF. CDR3 sequence (DNA): TGTGCCAGCAGCTTTCAGGGGGCCAACGTCCTGACTTTC.

The CDR3 nucleotides are TGTGCCAGCAGCGGAAGGACAGACGTCTCCTACGAGCAGTACTTC. Protein: CASSGRTDVSYEQYF. The chain combines TRBV5-5 with TRBJ2-7; a possible D gene is TRBD1 (6 bases). V gave up 4 bases and J gave up 0 bases, with 14 bases separating them. The CDR3 is 15 amino acids. CDR1 SGHKS and CDR2 YYEKEE come from the germline V gene (reference sequence).

The rearrangement joins TRBV14 to TRBJ2-1; no clear D gene. The germline V gene has CDR1 SGHDN and CDR2 FVKESK. The CDR3 sequence is 14 residues long. V lost 2 bases, J lost 1 base, and 6 bases lay in between. The CDR3: CASSQLSSYNEQFF. CDR3 sequence (DNA): TGTGCCAGCAGCCAACTGTCTTCCTACAATGAGCAGTTCTTC.

V gene TRBV30 combines with J gene TRBJ2-7, with D perhaps matching TRBD1 (6 bases). Germline V gives CDR1 GTSNPN, CDR2 SVGIG (reference sequence). This CDR3 region has 15 residues. V was pared by 0 bases and J by 2 bases, with 14 bases between. This CDR3 is CAWSVGQGSAYEQYF. DNA of the CDR3: TGTGCCTGGAGTGTAGGTCAGGGGTCAGCCTACGAGCAGTACTTC.

V and J are TRBV6-5 and TRBJ2-4; no clear D. The CDR3 runs to 14 residues. V was shortened by 4 bases and J by 0 bases, with 7 bases between the two germline ends. The germline gives CDR1 MNHEY, CDR2 SVGAGI. The CDR3 DNA follows: TGTGCCAGCAGTTTTGAGAGAGCCAAAAACATTCAGTACTTC. It yields the protein CASSFERAKNIQYF.

This chain connects TRBV7-2 to TRBJ2-3; TRBD2 is a possible D gene (6 bases). From germline, CDR1 is SGHTA and CDR2 FQGNSA. V was cut by 5 bases and J by 2 bases, with 14 bases left in between. The CDR3 sequence is 15 residues long. CDR3 coding DNA: TGTGCCAGCAGCAGGACTGGAGGGTCCACAGATACGCAGTATTTT. Protein: CASSRTGGSTDTQYF.

The chain couples TRBV5-1 to TRBJ2-7; 9 positions agree with TRBD1. This CDR3 contains 13 residues. The ends lost 4 bases at V and 3 bases at J; junction bases unmatched: 2. Germline CDR1 and CDR2: SGHRS and YFSETQ. The CDR3 nucleotides are TGCGCCAGCAGCATGGGACAGGGCTACGAGCAGTACTTC. Its protein product is CASSMGQGYEQYF.

The V and J genes are TRBV5-5 and TRBJ2-2, with 14 bases identical to TRBD2. V shed 4 bases and J 11 bases; nucleotides not matched to a gene: 4. The germline V gene encodes CDR1 SGHKS and CDR2 YYEKEE (reference sequence). This CDR3 spans 14 amino acids. The CDR3 DNA follows: TGTGCCAGCAGCCCCGGACTAGCGGGGGGCGAGCTGTTTTTT. Protein: CASSPGLAGGELFF.

V gene TRBV5-1 combines with J gene TRBJ2-1, with 10 positions matching TRBD2. V dropped 7 bases and J dropped 4; count of bases not matched to a gene: 5. This CDR3 contains 14 residues. Germline CDR1 SGHRS, CDR2 YFSETQ. The CDR3 DNA is TGCGCCAGCTACCATAGCGGGGGGTACAATGAGCAGTTCTTC. This encodes CASYHSGGYNEQFF.

The rearrangement uses TRBV7-8 and TRBJ2-1; possibly TRBD2 for D (5 bases). CDR1 and CDR2 from the germline V gene are SGHVS and FQNEAQ. V lost 9 bases and J 2 bases, leaving 8 bases between the germline ends. The CDR3 runs to 12 residues. The CDR3 DNA is TGTGCCAGTGAGCGGACCTACAATGAGCAGTTCTTC. Translation gives CASERTYNEQFF.

The chain recombines TRBV28 with TRBJ2-1; D possibly corresponds to TRBD2 (5 bases). The germline CDR1 and CDR2 sequences are MDHEN and SYDVKM. This CDR3 spans 13 amino acids. The ends were cut back, 6 bases at V and 9 bases at J, with 15 bases in the middle. The CDR3 nucleotides are TGTGCCAGCAGGGGATTAGCGTCTTTTGAGCAGTTCTTC. It is translated as CASRGLASFEQFF.

The rearrangement joins TRBV9 to TRBJ2-7; D gene ambiguous. This CDR3 has 14 amino acids. With 0 bases removed from V and 1 base from J, the gap between germline ends came to 8 bases. The germline CDR1 and CDR2 sequences are SGDLS and YYNGEE. In DNA form, the CDR3 reads TGTGCCAGCAGCGTAGTCCCAGTTTCCTACGAGCAGTACTTC. Amino acid sequence: CASSVVPVSYEQYF.

The genes are TRBV7-6 and TRBJ2-7, with TRBD2 matching over 8 bases. The CDR3 spans 16 residues. From germline, CDR1 is SGHVS and CDR2 FNYEAQ. The ends lost 5 bases at V and 3 bases at J; junction bases unmatched: 12. Here the CDR3 reads CASSRDRQAGVYEQYF. CDR3 sequence (DNA): TGTGCCAGCAGCAGGGACCGCCAAGCGGGAGTCTACGAGCAGTACTTC. Full variable domain (outside the CDR3, taken from reference TRBV7-6 and TRBJ2-7): GAGVSQSPRYKVTKRGQDVALRCDPISGHVSLYWYRQALGQGPEFLTYFNYEAQQDKSGLPNDRFSAERPEGSISTLTIQRTEQRDSAMYRCASSRDRQAGVYEQYFGPGTRLTVT.

This clone was found once. This rearrangement joins TRBV5-1 to TRBJ2-2, with D perhaps matching TRBD1 (6 bases). This CDR3 contains 14 residues. Germline V gene lookup returns CDR1 SGHRS and CDR2 YFSETQ. The V end was cut by 3 bases, the J end by 1 base, with 7 bases between. The CDR3 DNA reads TGCGCCAGCAGCTCGGGACAGAACACCGGGGAGCTGTTTTTT. It is translated as CASSSGQNTGELFF.

This CDR3 reads CASSPPISGATNEKLFF. In DNA, the CDR3 is TGTGCCAGCTCACCACCGATTTCGGGGGCAACTAATGAAAAACTGTTTTTT. The V gene is TRBV18, the J gene TRBJ1-4; TRBD1 is a possible D gene (5 bases). The CDR3 loop spans 17 amino acids. Trimming stripped 0 bases from V and 0 bases from J, with 11 bases between. CDR1 is KGHSH and CDR2 is LQKENI in the germline V gene. Full variable domain (remainder filled in from reference TRBV18 and TRBJ1-4): NAGVMQNPRHLVRRRGQEARLRCSPMKGHSHVYWYRQLPEEGLKFMVYLQKENIIDESGMPKERFSAEFPKEGPSILRIQQVVRGDSAAYFCASSPPISGATNEKLFFGSGTQLSVL.

The chain carries TRBV5-4 and TRBJ2-7; unclear D gene. CDR1 is SGHNT, CDR2 YYREEE, per germline (reference sequence). V lost 3 bases, J lost 6 bases, and 13 bases lay in between. The CDR3 length is 13 residues. CDR3 nucleotides: TGTGCCAGCAGCTCCAAGTCGGTTCTCGAGCAGTACTTC. This gives the protein CASSSKSVLEQYF.

This chain uses TRBV27 with TRBJ1-5; D may be TRBD1 (6 bases). Between the trimmed V and J ends, which lost 6 bases and 6 bases, there was a span of 18 bases. This CDR3 contains 15 residues. From germline, CDR1 is MNHEY and CDR2 SMNVEV (reference sequence). CDR3 loop: CASRQGSLGGQPQHF. DNA for the CDR3: TGTGCCAGCAGGCAGGGGAGTTTGGGCGGTCAGCCCCAGCATTTT.

V and J are TRBV28 and TRBJ1-5, with D possibly matching TRBD1 (5 bases). CDR1 is MDHEN, CDR2 SYDVKM, per germline. This CDR3 has 16 amino acids. Trimming cost V 7 bases and J 2 bases, with 18 bases left between them. The CDR3 region is CASIPTVRGGNQPQHF. The CDR3 nucleotides are TGTGCCAGCATCCCGACGGTCCGGGGGGGCAATCAGCCCCAGCATTTT.

The gene calls are TRBV6-5 and TRBJ2-5; D is ambiguous. The CDR3 sequence is 12 residues long. Germline V gene data show CDR1 as MNHEY and CDR2 as SVGAGI. The V and J ends lost 4 bases and 0 bases respectively, with 3 bases between them. CDR3 coding DNA: TGTGCCAGCAGTTTTAACCAAGAGACCCAGTACTTC. Translating gives CASSFNQETQYF.

The rearrangement links TRBV30 to TRBJ2-2, with D maybe TRBD2 (6 bases). The CDR3 contains 14 residues. Germline CDR1 reads GTSNPN; CDR2 reads SVGIG (reference sequence). V was pared by 3 bases and J by 1 base, with 9 bases between. The CDR3 region has the DNA TGTGCCTGGAGGATTAGCGGGAACACCGGGGAGCTGTTTTTT. Residues: CAWRISGNTGELFF.

The V and J genes are TRBV5-8 and TRBJ1-5, with 9 bases identical to TRBD1. Losses at the gene ends were 4 bases for V and 5 bases for J; bases not matched to a gene: 13. The CDR3 extends over 17 amino acids. Germline V gene lookup returns CDR1 SGHTS and CDR2 YDEGEE. The CDR3 DNA sequence: TGTGCCAGCAGCCTCAACTCACAGGGGGCCTGGGATCAGCCCCAGCATTTT. It encodes CASSLNSQGAWDQPQHF.

CDR3 residues: CASSFPSNTGELFF. In DNA, the CDR3 is TGCGCCAGCAGCTTCCCGTCGAACACCGGGGAGCTGTTTTTT. The chain couples TRBV5-1 to TRBJ2-2; D is unclear. V lost 2 bases and J 0 bases, leaving 5 bases between the germline ends. Looked up from germline, CDR1 is SGHRS and CDR2 is YFSETQ. This CDR3 has 14 amino acids. Variable domain in full (rest from reference TRBV5-1 and TRBJ2-2): KAGVTQTPRYLIKTRGQQVTLSCSPISGHRSVSWYQQTPGQGLQFLFEYFSETQRNKGNFPGRFSGRQFSNSRSEMNVSTLELGDSALYLCASSFPSNTGELFFGEGSRLTVL.

This chain joins TRBV18 and TRBJ1-1; 7 nucleotides line up with TRBD1. V lost 6 bases to trimming and J lost 5 bases; unmatched junction nucleotides: 9. This CDR3 has 14 amino acids. Germline values: CDR1 KGHSH, CDR2 LQKENI. CDR3 sequence: CASSTGAGGTEAFF. The DNA for the CDR3 is TGTGCCAGCTCCACAGGGGCGGGAGGAACTGAAGCTTTCTTT.

The chain employs TRBV19 and TRBJ2-7; D uncertain. This CDR3 region has 13 residues. Trimming left V 4 bases short and J 7 bases short, with 14 bases between. Germline values: CDR1 LNHDA, CDR2 SQIVND (reference sequence). This chain's CDR3 is CASSTLAYVEQYF. DNA for the CDR3: TGTGCCAGTAGTACCCTCGCGTACGTGGAGCAGTACTTC.

V and J are TRBV7-9 and TRBJ2-5, with 7 bases aligning to TRBD2. From germline, CDR1 is SEHNR and CDR2 FQNEAQ (reference sequence). The CDR3 length is 13 residues. The V and J ends lost 9 bases and 2 bases, in that order; junction bases with no gene match: 6. Here the CDR3 reads CASGSGGQETQYF. The CDR3 nucleotides are TGTGCCAGTGGGTCGGGGGGTCAAGAGACCCAGTACTTC. Full variable domain (outside the CDR3, taken from reference TRBV7-9 and TRBJ2-5): DTGVSQNPRHKITKRGQNVTFRCDPISEHNRLYWYRQTLGQGPEFLTYFQNEAQLEKSRLLSDRFSAERPKGSFSTLEIQRTEQGDSAMYLCASGSGGQETQYFGPGTRLLVL.